The sequence of this T cell receptor beta chain was determined in a study of blood T cell repertoires in COVID-19. Study at large: Donors in the United States, Italy and Spain gave samples during acute or convalescent COVID-19.

The count of this clone is one. Produced via immunoSEQ multiplex PCR; TCRdb's table is partial and in-frame only. The data show more than 300,000 clones, with about 90% seen just once and approximately 5% held by the top ten. V was trimmed by 1 base and J by 3 bases, leaving 21 bases between them. The CDR3 is 18 residues long. Germline values: CDR1 MGHRA, CDR2 YSYEKL. Study members were between about 18 and 95 years old and lived in 20 to 30 US regions. For recovered donors of Cohort 3, there were two negative PCRs, clearance, or symptom resolution. The source material was PBMCs or T cells enriched from blood (not recorded which). The rearrangement joins TRBV4-1 to TRBJ1-2; D is perhaps TRBD1 (5 bases). The clonotype originates from a woman aged 25 to 39 who had recovered from COVID-19. The CDR3 nucleotides read TGCGCCAGCAGCCAAGCCCCCGCTTCTTCCGCGGGGCACTATGGCTACACCTTC. It is translated as CASSQAPASSAGHYGYTF.